The sequence of this T cell receptor (beta chain) was determined in a study of control samples from healthy donors and cancer patients. This clone was observed a few times. This CDR3 is built from 11 residues. Germline values: CDR1 MNHEY, CDR2 SVGEGT. V gave up 6 bases and J gave up 9 bases, with 9 bases separating them. Data came from immunoSEQ multiplex PCR; TCRdb stores just in-frame clones and leaves some out. The data hold around 100,000 clones, with about nine tenths observed a single time. Sequenced sample: blood. The receptor was isolated from a woman between 70 and 85 years old in good health. The chain links TRBV6-2 or TRBV6-3 to TRBJ2-1, with D uncertain. The CDR3 protein is CASSRSAEQFF. The CDR3 DNA follows: TGTGCCAGCAGCCGATCGGCTGAGCAGTTCTTC.